Listed here are 29 T cell receptor beta chains from one sample, sequenced in a study of beta chain features in type 1 diabetes. Sequenced material consisted of expressed TCRB transcripts (all of the isolated RNA was reverse transcribed). Sequenced by immunoSEQ multiplex PCR; TCRdb stores in-frame clones only, minus some. The repertoire holds about 900,000 clones, with about a sixth as singletons. Sequenced input: naive CD4+ T cells from blood. The receptors stem from a woman between 18 and 30 years old in good health.

The chain uses TRBV10-3 and TRBJ1-5, with D possibly matching TRBD1 (6 bases). This CDR3 has 15 amino acids. Per germline, CDR1 ENHRY and CDR2 SYGVKD. V lost 10 bases and J lost 0, with 16 bases in between. The CDR3 nucleotides are TGTGCCACTCATACAGGGCTTTATAGCAATCAGCCCCAGCATTTT. Protein product: CATHTGLYSNQPQHF.

This clone has a handful of counts. The chain uses TRBV10-2 and TRBJ2-7; TRBD2 aligns across 8 bases. CDR1 is WSHSY, CDR2 SAAADI, per germline. The CDR3 totals 14 residues. V lost 3 bases, J lost 8 bases, and 9 bases stayed unmatched. The DNA for the CDR3 is TGCGCCAGCAGTGAACGCCTAGCGGGCGGGAAGCAGTACTTC. Translation gives CASSERLAGGKQYF.

This chain connects TRBV28 to TRBJ1-2; 8 bases are shared with TRBD1. The CDR3 runs 13 residues. The V and J ends lost 6 bases and 4 bases, in that order; junction bases with no gene match: 4. CDR1 and CDR2 (germline): MDHEN, SYDVKM. CDR3: CASRPTGAYGYTF. In DNA, the CDR3 is TGTGCCAGCAGGCCGACAGGGGCCTATGGCTACACCTTC.

With regard to this clone: Sequence at one end of the junction differs from germline and may be a read error. This sequence joins TRBV7-7 and TRBJ2-3; 7 positions match TRBD2. This CDR3 has 16 amino acids. Germline CDR1 is SSHAT and CDR2 is FNYEAQ (reference sequence). In DNA form, the CDR3 reads TGTGCTAGCAGCTCGCGCTCGGGGGGACGCGCGGATACGCAGTATTTT. Residues: CASSSRSGGRADTQYF.

This clone was observed a few times. This sequence joins TRBV18 and TRBJ2-1, with TRBD2 matching over 10 bases. This CDR3 is 15 amino acids long. Germline assignment: CDR1 KGHSH and CDR2 LQKENI. Trimming at V came to 3 bases and at J to 8 bases, leaving 7 bases not matched to a gene. The CDR3, as DNA: TGTGCCAGCTCACCTCCGGGACTAGCGAACCATGAGCAGTTCTTC. Amino acids: CASSPPGLANHEQFF.

Turning to this clone: Additional DNA sequences in this sample encode the identical CDR3. The CDR3 here is CASSPLQGAYNEQFF. The CDR3 DNA sequence: TGTGCCAGCTCACCACTACAGGGGGCTTACAATGAGCAGTTCTTC. The gene calls are TRBV18 and TRBJ2-1, with TRBD1 matching over 9 bases. CDR3 length: 15 residues. Germline V gene data show CDR1 as KGHSH and CDR2 as LQKENI. V gave up 1 base and J gave up 4 bases; unmatched junction bases: 2. The variable domain in full, with the rest retrieved from reference TRBV18 and TRBJ2-1, is NAGVMQNPRHLVRRRGQEARLRCSPMKGHSHVYWYRQLPEEGLKFMVYLQKENIIDESGMPKERFSAEFPKEGPSILRIQQVVRGDSAAYFCASSPLQGAYNEQFFGPGTRLTVL.

V gene TRBV5-1 combines with J gene TRBJ1-1; TRBD1 matches at 9 bases. V was pared by 4 bases and J by 4 bases, with 8 bases of the junction left unmatched. Germline assignment: CDR1 SGHRS and CDR2 YFSETQ. This CDR3 spans 15 amino acids. CDR3 nucleotides: TGCGCCAGCAGCCGGTCGACAGGGGGTTTCACTGAAGCTTTCTTT. This translates into CASSRSTGGFTEAFF.

The sample holds one count of this clone. The V call is TRBV20-1, the J call TRBJ1-2, with no clear D. Germline CDR1 reads DFQATT; CDR2 reads SNEGSKA (reference sequence). The CDR3 has 9 residues. The V end was cut by 4 bases, the J end by 8 bases, with 5 bases between. The CDR3, as DNA: TGCAGTGCTAATGCGGGCTACACCTTC. Its translation is CSANAGYTF.

J is TRBJ1-5 and V is TRBV7-9; tentative D call: TRBD1 (5 bases). This CDR3 contains 14 residues. V was cut by 3 bases and J by 6 bases, with 12 bases left in between. Germline V gene sequence: CDR1 SEHNR, CDR2 FQNEAQ (reference sequence). The CDR3 coding sequence is TGTGCCAGCAGCTTTCAGGGTATAGGTCAGCCCCAGCATTTT. Amino acid sequence: CASSFQGIGQPQHF.

The genes are TRBV18 and TRBJ2-1, with a tentative D call TRBD1 (6 bases). V lost 3 bases and J 0 bases, leaving 12 bases between the germline ends. The CDR3 is 16 residues long. In germline, CDR1 is KGHSH, CDR2 LQKENI. The CDR3 loop reads CASSPLDSLSYNEQFF. In nucleotides, the CDR3 is TGTGCCAGCTCACCGTTGGACAGCCTCTCCTACAATGAGCAGTTCTTC.

This clone was picked up one time. This chain joins TRBV7-2 and TRBJ2-2, with D possibly TRBD2 on 5 matching bases. This CDR3 has 16 amino acids. V lost 2 bases to trimming and J lost 0 bases, with 10 bases between them. Germline V gene data show CDR1 as SGHTA and CDR2 as FQGNSA. DNA for the CDR3: TGTGCCAGCAGCTTATGGCTAGCCGCGAACACCGGGGAGCTGTTTTTT. It specifies CASSLWLAANTGELFF.

This clone turned up a few times. The CDR3: CSASLAGGQYF. The CDR3 region has the DNA TGCAGTGCTAGTTTAGCGGGAGGACAGTATTTT. The rearrangement links TRBV20-1 to TRBJ2-3; 10 bases match TRBD2. The germline V gene encodes CDR1 DFQATT and CDR2 SNEGSKA (reference sequence). V trimming: 3 bases; J trimming: 12 bases; junction bases outside the gene matches: 3. The CDR3 loop spans 11 amino acids.

The chain links TRBV5-1 to TRBJ1-1, with 9 bases that match TRBD1. This CDR3 has 14 residues. Germline values: CDR1 SGHRS, CDR2 YFSETQ. Trimming at V came to 4 bases and at J to 5 bases, leaving 6 bases not matched to a gene. CDR3 region: CASSRGQGGTEAFF. The CDR3 DNA reads as TGCGCCAGCAGCCGGGGACAGGGAGGGACTGAAGCTTTCTTT. Using reference TRBV5-1 and TRBJ1-1 for the parts outside the CDR3, the full variable domain is KAGVTQTPRYLIKTRGQQVTLSCSPISGHRSVSWYQQTPGQGLQFLFEYFSETQRNKGNFPGRFSGRQFSNSRSEMNVSTLELGDSALYLCASSRGQGGTEAFFGQGTRLTVV.

The genes are TRBV18 and TRBJ2-2, with TRBD1 matching over 10 bases. Germline V gives CDR1 KGHSH, CDR2 LQKENI. The CDR3 has 15 residues. With 4 bases clipped from V and 5 bases from J, the junction kept 4 bases outside the gene matches. CDR3 loop: CASSRQGARTGELFF. The DNA for the CDR3 is TGTGCCAGCTCACGACAGGGGGCGCGTACCGGGGAGCTGTTTTTT.

As regards this clone: The same CDR3 can be traced to other DNA sequences in this sample. The chain joins TRBV5-4 to TRBJ2-3, with TRBD2 matching 9 bases. This CDR3 is 14 amino acids long. Per germline, CDR1 SGHNT and CDR2 YYREEE (reference sequence). J lost 0 bases, V lost 4 bases, and 0 bases had no gene match. CDR3 coding DNA: TGTGCCAGCAGCCTAGCGGGAAGCACAGATACGCAGTATTTT. It specifies CASSLAGSTDTQYF.

This clone appeared many times. V gene TRBV7-9 combines with J gene TRBJ1-3; D not resolved. V lost 2 bases and J lost 5, with 10 bases in between. Germline V CDR1 and CDR2: SEHNR, FQNEAQ (reference sequence). CDR3 length: 14 amino acids. DNA of the CDR3: TGTGCCAGCAGCTTAAACCAGGAGAGAAACACCATATATTTT. Encoded protein: CASSLNQERNTIYF.

This rearrangement joins TRBV10-3 to TRBJ2-2, with TRBD2 identical over 12 bases. The germline CDR1 and CDR2 sequences are ENHRY and SYGVKD. The CDR3 consists of 19 residues. Trimming at V came to 0 bases and at J to 7 bases, leaving 12 bases not matched to a gene. DNA for the CDR3: TGTGCCATCAGTGAGTCGACGAGGCCTAGCGGGAGGGCCTACGGGGAGCTGTTTTTT. As protein: CAISESTRPSGRAYGELFF.

This clone was counted between two and nine times. The CDR3, as DNA: TGTGCCAGCAGCTTAGGAACGGTCTTCTACTATGGCTACACCTTC. Translating gives CASSLGTVFYYGYTF. The chain links TRBV7-2 to TRBJ1-2; D gene ambiguous. The CDR3 has 15 amino acids. CDR1 is SGHTA and CDR2 is FQGNSA in the germline V gene. With 1 base removed from V and 3 bases from J, the gap between germline ends came to 12 bases.

This clone was observed a few times. The chain links TRBV29-1 to TRBJ1-2, with D possibly TRBD1 on 6 matching bases. The length of the CDR3 is 13 residues. CDR1 is SQVTM, CDR2 ANQGSEA, per germline. V was pared by 7 bases and J by 4 bases, with 16 bases between. The CDR3 region is CSAVQGGRYGYTF. DNA for the CDR3: TGCAGCGCCGTACAGGGCGGGCGCTATGGCTACACCTTC.

This clone was counted between two and nine times. CDR3 DNA sequence: TGTGCCAGCAGCCAGGGACAGAGAGCGATCTACGAGCAGTACTTC. This gives the protein CASSQGQRAIYEQYF. V usage is TRBV2 and J usage is TRBJ2-7; TRBD1 matches 7 bases. This CDR3 is 15 amino acids long. V dropped 6 bases and J dropped 3; count of bases not matched to a gene: 11. The germline gives CDR1 SNHLY, CDR2 FYNNEI.

This clone was counted a few times. This sequence joins TRBV5-4 and TRBJ2-5; 7 bases align to TRBD2. Trimming took 4 bases from V and 1 from J; bases not matched to a gene: 10. Germline lookup yields CDR1 SGHNT and CDR2 YYREEE (reference sequence). This CDR3 region has 16 residues. The CDR3 protein is CASSIDGGRTQETQYF. CDR3 DNA: TGTGCCAGCAGCATCGACGGCGGGAGAACCCAAGAGACCCAGTACTTC.

Details on this clone: Other DNA sequences in the same sample also yield this CDR3. The chain carries TRBV7-9 and TRBJ1-1; tentatively, D is TRBD1 (5 bases). V was trimmed by 2 bases and J by 0 bases, leaving 7 bases between them. CDR1 and CDR2 from the germline V gene are SEHNR and FQNEAQ (reference sequence). The CDR3 sequence is 14 residues long. CDR3 protein: CASSLRGVNTEAFF. The DNA of the CDR3 is TGTGCCAGCAGCTTAAGAGGGGTGAACACTGAAGCTTTCTTT.

V and J are TRBV18 and TRBJ2-7; TRBD1 matches 9 bases. Losses at the gene ends were 3 bases for V and 4 bases for J; bases not matched to a gene: 7. CDR1 KGHSH and CDR2 LQKENI come from the germline V gene. The CDR3 runs to 15 residues. For the CDR3, the DNA is TGTGCCAGCTCACCTGGCCTGGGACAGGGTTACGAGCAGTACTTC. Translated, it gives CASSPGLGQGYEQYF.

V usage is TRBV11-1 and J usage is TRBJ2-1; D call uncertain. Germline V gene sequence: CDR1 SGHAT, CDR2 FQDESV (reference sequence). The germline V and J ends were trimmed by 0 bases and 11 bases, with 11 bases remaining between them. The CDR3 spans 13 residues. CDR3 nucleotides: TGTGCCAGCAGCTTAGCCGAAGGGATGAAGCAGTTCTTC. It specifies CASSLAEGMKQFF.

This chain joins TRBV5-6 and TRBJ2-5; 7 bases map to TRBD2. CDR1 is SGHDT, CDR2 YYEEEE, per germline. Losses at the gene ends were 4 bases for V and 2 bases for J; bases not matched to a gene: 5. The CDR3 totals 14 residues. DNA of the CDR3: TGTGCCAGCAGCCGAGCGGGGATACAAGAGACCCAGTACTTC. This encodes CASSRAGIQETQYF.

This clone showed up just a few times. The chain carries TRBV5-1 and TRBJ2-7; D remains ambiguous. The length of the CDR3 is 11 residues. Deletions cut 4 bases from V and 3 bases from J, with 5 bases between. Germline CDR1 and CDR2: SGHRS and YFSETQ. CDR3 DNA: TGCGCCAGCAGCATCGACTACGAGCAGTACTTC. Translating it yields CASSIDYEQYF.

This clone showed up just a few times. The chain joins TRBV5-1 to TRBJ2-7; D is possibly TRBD1 or TRBD2 (5 bases each). V was cut by 5 bases and J by 1 base, with 13 bases left in between. The CDR3 has 14 residues. Germline loops: CDR1 SGHRS, CDR2 YFSETQ. The CDR3 sequence: CASSFGTGSYEQYF. Written as DNA, the CDR3 is TGCGCCAGCAGTTTCGGGACCGGTTCCTACGAGCAGTACTTC.

The CDR3 nucleotides read TGTGCCAGCAGTGTTTCAGGGTACCTATCCTACGAGCAGTACTTC. Protein product: CASSVSGYLSYEQYF. V is TRBV28 and J is TRBJ2-7; tentatively, D is TRBD1 (5 bases). The V end was cut by 5 bases, the J end by 1 base, with 15 bases between. The CDR3 consists of 15 residues. CDR1 is MDHEN, CDR2 SYDVKM, per germline.

This clone was picked up a small number of times. J is TRBJ2-2 and V is TRBV11-2; perhaps TRBD1 as D (6 bases). V lost 5 bases and J lost 0, with 19 bases in between. The CDR3 is 18 amino acids. CDR1 is SGHAT and CDR2 is FQNNGV in the germline V gene. Here the CDR3 reads CASSPRWGPGANTGELFF. CDR3 nucleotides: TGTGCCAGCAGCCCAAGGTGGGGGCCAGGCGCGAACACCGGGGAGCTGTTTTTT.